This T cell receptor beta chain was retrieved from a study of shared clonotypes between healthy human individuals. Overall study context: Used for every donor were three CD4 naive, three CD4 memory, two CD8 naive and one CD8 memory plate. Study results and caveats: Non-shared clonotypes were found to have lower generation probabilities than the clonotypes that were shared by all four of the sorted-subset donors. Limited genetic and exposure-history diversity came from having few donors.

On this clone: Its target is not known.

Replicate PCRs from sorted subsets contained roughly 200 ng DNA, which is around 30,000 T cell genomes. TCRdb's copy holds only in-frame clones and misses some; the assay was immunoSEQ multiplex PCR. Of 1.5 million to 2.5 million clones listed, less than 95% are singletons. V shed 1 base and J shed 5 bases, with 7 bases lying between them. CDR3 length: 13 amino acids. Germline V lookup: CDR1 SGHAT, CDR2 FQNNGV. Terminally differentiated effector memory CD45RA+ cells were excluded from the naive CD8 cells, which were CD45RO-negative and positively selected for CCR7. The chain links TRBV11-2 to TRBJ2-3, with D unresolved. The sequenced material came from naive CD8+ T cells sorted from blood. The receptor comes from a man aged 18 to 30 in good health. CDR3 residues: CASSLVIEDTQYF. The CDR3 DNA follows: TGTGCCAGCAGCTTAGTCATTGAAGATACGCAGTATTTT.